This T cell receptor beta chain was captured by sequencing in a study of OX40 agonist ivuxolimab in advanced cancers. Study-level findings and limits: By week 6 at 0.1 to 3.0 mg/kg, blood CD4+ and CD8+ T cells had expanded clonally.

With respect to this clone: What it recognizes is unknown.

TCRdb's table, derived via immunoSEQ multiplex PCR, lists solely in-frame clones and lacks some. Seen here are 50,000 to 60,000 clones, around 90% observed once, and the top ten hold 5% to 6.5%. The material was CD4+ or CD8+ T cells sorted from blood, obtained in a trial of the OX40 agonist ivuxolimab. The source of this sequence is an adult with an advanced solid tumor such as melanoma, head and neck, liver or kidney cancer.

The CDR3 loop is CASSYSNQGETQYF. The DNA of the CDR3 is TGTGCCAGCAGTTACTCTAATCAGGGGGAGACCCAGTACTTC. The rearrangement links TRBV6-5 to TRBJ2-5; D is perhaps TRBD1 (6 bases). V gave up 0 bases and J gave up 5 bases, with 10 bases separating them. Germline CDR1 and CDR2: MNHEY and SVGAGI. This CDR3 has 14 residues.